This T cell receptor beta chain was identified during a study of T cells in Graves' hyperthyroidism and ophthalmopathy. Researchers amplified the TCR beta CDR3 regions from RNA transcripts. During a first-round RT-PCR of the TCR CDR3, the HTBI primer set was used. Each CDR3 protein is one row after TCRdb ran MiXCR on the multiplex PCR reads. The sample has approximately 590,000 distinct CDR3 sequences, around 14% seen once. Germline CDR1 and CDR2: MNHEY and SMNVEV (reference sequence). This CDR3 contains 14 residues. The V gene end was trimmed by 5 bases and the J gene end by 4 bases; junction bases not matched to a gene: 7. Study results and caveats: A median approximately 6.5 months before onset, the model predicted ophthalmopathy.

This clonotype was seen repeatedly, ten times or more. The target antigen is unknown. The specimen was blood. The V and J genes are TRBV27 and TRBJ2-7; TRBD2 aligns across 8 bases. The receptor's source is a woman younger than 45 with Graves' hyperthyroidism. CDR3 in DNA: TGTGCCAGCAGTCCGAGCGGGAGCGGGTACGAGCAGTACTTC. Protein product: CASSPSGSGYEQYF.